This TCR beta chain was observed in a study of CD8+ T cells in alopecia areata. As for treatment: oral pan-JAK inhibitor, 5-10 mg twice daily. General study points: Lesional scalp exceeded normal scalp in clonality, especially in alopecia totalis/universalis.

V dropped 8 bases and J dropped 0 bases, with 11 bases sitting between them. The CDR3 sequence is 14 residues long. CDR1 is LNHNV and CDR2 is YYDKDF in the germline V gene (reference sequence). A note on this clone: The antigen is undetermined.

After isolation, RNA underwent reverse transcription to generate cDNA as the sequencing template. Using immunoSEQ multiplex PCR, the repertoire was profiled, and TCRdb retains in-frame clones only, with some absent. Of some 190,000 clones listed, 51% were seen once; the top ten hold roughly 9.1%. The specimen was CD8+ T cells sorted from blood, collected at week 52, from a patient treated with tofacitinib. V gene TRBV15 combines with J gene TRBJ1-5; D may be TRBD1 (5 bases). The sequence came from a human donor with alopecia areata. This chain's CDR3 is CATGTGYSNQPQHF. Here the CDR3 DNA reads TGTGCCACCGGCACAGGTTATAGCAATCAGCCCCAGCATTTT.